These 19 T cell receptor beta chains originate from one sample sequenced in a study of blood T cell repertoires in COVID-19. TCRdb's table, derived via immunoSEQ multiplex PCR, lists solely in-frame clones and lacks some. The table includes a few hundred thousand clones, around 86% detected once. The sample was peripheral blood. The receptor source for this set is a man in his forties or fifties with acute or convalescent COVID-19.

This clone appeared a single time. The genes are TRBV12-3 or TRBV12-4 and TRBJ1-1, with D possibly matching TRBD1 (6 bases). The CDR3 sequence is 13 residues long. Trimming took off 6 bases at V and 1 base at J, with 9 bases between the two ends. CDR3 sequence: CASRRGGNTEAFF. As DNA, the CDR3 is TGTGCCAGCAGGAGGGGGGGGAACACTGAAGCTTTCTTT.

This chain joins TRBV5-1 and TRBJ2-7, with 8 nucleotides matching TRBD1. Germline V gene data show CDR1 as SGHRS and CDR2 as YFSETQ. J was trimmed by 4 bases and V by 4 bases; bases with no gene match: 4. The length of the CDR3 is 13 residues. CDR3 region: CASSPGQEYEQYF. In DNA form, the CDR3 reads TGCGCCAGCAGCCCGGGACAGGAATACGAGCAGTACTTC.

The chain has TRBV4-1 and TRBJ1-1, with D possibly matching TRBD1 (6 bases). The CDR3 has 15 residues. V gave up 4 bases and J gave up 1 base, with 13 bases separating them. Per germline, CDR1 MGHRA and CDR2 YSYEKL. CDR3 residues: CASSPLTGWNTEAFF. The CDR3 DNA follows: TGCGCCAGCAGCCCGTTGACAGGTTGGAACACTGAAGCTTTCTTT.

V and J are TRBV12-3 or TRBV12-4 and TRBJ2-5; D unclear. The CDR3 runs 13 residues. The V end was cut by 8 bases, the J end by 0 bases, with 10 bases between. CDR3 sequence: CASGTAYQETQYF. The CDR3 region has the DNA TGTGCCAGCGGTACTGCGTACCAAGAGACCCAGTACTTC.

The CDR3 nucleotides read TGTGCCAGCAGTTACTCGATTGGGGGCCGAGGTAATGAGCAGTTCTTC. This sequence encodes CASSYSIGGRGNEQFF. The V call is TRBV6-5, the J call TRBJ2-1, with a tentative D call TRBD1 (6 bases). V was cut by 0 bases and J by 7 bases, with 16 bases left in between. In germline, CDR1 is MNHEY, CDR2 SVGAGI. The CDR3 spans 16 residues.

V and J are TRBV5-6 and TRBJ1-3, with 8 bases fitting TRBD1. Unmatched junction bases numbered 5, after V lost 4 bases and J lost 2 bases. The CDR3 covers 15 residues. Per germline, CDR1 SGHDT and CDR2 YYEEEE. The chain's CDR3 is CASSLPTGAGNTIYF. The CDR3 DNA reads TGTGCCAGCAGCCTACCGACAGGGGCTGGAAACACCATATATTTT.

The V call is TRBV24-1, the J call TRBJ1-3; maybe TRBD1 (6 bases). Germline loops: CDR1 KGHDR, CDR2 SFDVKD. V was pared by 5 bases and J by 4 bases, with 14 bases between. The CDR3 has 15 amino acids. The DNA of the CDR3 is TGTGCCACCAGTGGAGGGGGGGATAAGGGAAACACCATATATTTT. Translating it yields CATSGGGDKGNTIYF.

Here the CDR3 reads CASSFQRGGGETQYF. CDR3 DNA: TGTGCCAGCAGCTTCCAGCGGGGCGGGGGAGAGACCCAGTACTTC. This chain uses TRBV7-2 with TRBJ2-5, with TRBD2 matching 7 bases. Germline V gene data show CDR1 as SGHTA and CDR2 as FQGNSA. The CDR3 runs 15 residues. V trimming: 3 bases; J trimming: 4 bases; junction bases outside the gene matches: 8. Filled out from reference TRBV7-2 and TRBJ2-5, the complete variable domain reads GAGVSQSPSNKVTEKGKDVELRCDPISGHTALYWYRQSLGQGLEFLIYFQGNSAPDKSGLPSDRFSAERTGGSVSTLTIQRTQQEDSAVYLCASSFQRGGGETQYFGPGTRLLVL.

The CDR3: CASSPRGQGGYNEQFF. The CDR3 nucleotides read TGTGCCAGCTCACCCCGGGGACAGGGGGGCTACAATGAGCAGTTCTTC. The chain joins TRBV18 to TRBJ2-1; TRBD1 agrees at 11 bases. This CDR3 is built from 16 residues. Germline V lookup: CDR1 KGHSH, CDR2 LQKENI. The V segment lost 3 bases and the J segment 3 bases; nucleotides outside the gene matches: 4.

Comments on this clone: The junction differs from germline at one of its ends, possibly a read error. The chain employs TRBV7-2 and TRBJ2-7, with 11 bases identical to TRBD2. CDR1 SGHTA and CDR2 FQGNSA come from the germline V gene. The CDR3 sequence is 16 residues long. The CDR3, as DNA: TGTGCCAGCAGCATAGCGGGGGGGAGGAGCTCCTACGAGCAGTACTTC. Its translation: CASSIAGGRSSYEQYF.

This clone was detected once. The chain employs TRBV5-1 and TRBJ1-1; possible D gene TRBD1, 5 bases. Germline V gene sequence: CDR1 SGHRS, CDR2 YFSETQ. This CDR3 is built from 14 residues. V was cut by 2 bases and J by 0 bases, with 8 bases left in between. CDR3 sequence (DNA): TGCGCCAGCAGCTTACAGGATTTGAACACTGAAGCTTTCTTT. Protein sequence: CASSLQDLNTEAFF.

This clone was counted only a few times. The CDR3 loop reads CASSFRAGSNQPQHF. Here the CDR3 DNA reads TGTGCCAGCAGTTTTCGGGCAGGGAGCAATCAGCCCCAGCATTTT. The chain has TRBV27 and TRBJ1-5; possible D gene TRBD1, 5 bases. The CDR3 sequence is 15 residues long. Germline V gene data show CDR1 as MNHEY and CDR2 as SMNVEV (reference sequence). Trimming took off 3 bases at V and 1 base at J, with 10 bases between the two ends.

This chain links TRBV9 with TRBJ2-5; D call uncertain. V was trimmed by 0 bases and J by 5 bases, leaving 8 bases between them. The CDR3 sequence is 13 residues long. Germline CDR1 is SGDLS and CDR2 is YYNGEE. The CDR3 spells CASSVALSETQYF. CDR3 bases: TGTGCCAGCAGCGTAGCACTAAGCGAGACCCAGTACTTC.

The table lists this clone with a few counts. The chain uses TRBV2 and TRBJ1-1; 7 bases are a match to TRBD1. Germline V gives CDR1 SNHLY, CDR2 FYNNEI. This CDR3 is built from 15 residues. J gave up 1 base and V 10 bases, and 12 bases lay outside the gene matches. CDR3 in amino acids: CATQGVGQPNTEAFF. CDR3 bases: TGTGCCACCCAGGGGGTGGGGCAGCCGAACACTGAAGCTTTCTTT.

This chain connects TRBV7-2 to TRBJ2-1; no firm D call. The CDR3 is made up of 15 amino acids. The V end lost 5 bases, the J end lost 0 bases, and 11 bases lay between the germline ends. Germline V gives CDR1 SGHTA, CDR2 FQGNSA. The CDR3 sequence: CASSPNTNSYNEQFF. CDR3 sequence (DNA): TGTGCCAGCAGCCCCAACACAAACTCCTACAATGAGCAGTTCTTC.

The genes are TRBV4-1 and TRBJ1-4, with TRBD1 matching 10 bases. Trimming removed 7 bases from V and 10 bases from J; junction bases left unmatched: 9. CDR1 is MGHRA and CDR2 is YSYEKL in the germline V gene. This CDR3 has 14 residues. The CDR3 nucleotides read TGCGCCAGCACCTCCGGGACAGGGGACGGAAAACTGTTTTTT. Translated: CASTSGTGDGKLFF.

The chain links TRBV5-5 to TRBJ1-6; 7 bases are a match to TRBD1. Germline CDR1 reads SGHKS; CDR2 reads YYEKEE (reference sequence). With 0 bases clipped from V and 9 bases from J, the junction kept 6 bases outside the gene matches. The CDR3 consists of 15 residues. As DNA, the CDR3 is TGTGCCAGCAGCTTGGAGACAGGGCAACGTTCACCCCTCCACTTT. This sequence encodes CASSLETGQRSPLHF.

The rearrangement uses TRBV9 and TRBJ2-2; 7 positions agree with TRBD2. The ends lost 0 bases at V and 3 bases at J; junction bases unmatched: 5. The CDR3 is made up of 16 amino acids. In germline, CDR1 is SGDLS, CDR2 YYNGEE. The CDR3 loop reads CASSVGGGGHTGELFF. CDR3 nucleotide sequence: TGTGCCAGCAGCGTAGGAGGCGGGGGTCACACCGGGGAGCTGTTTTTT.

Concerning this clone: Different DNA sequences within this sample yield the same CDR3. Written as DNA, the CDR3 is TGTGCCAGCAGCTTCAGGGGTAATTCACCCCTCCACTTT. This sequence encodes CASSFRGNSPLHF. The V gene is TRBV11-3, the J gene TRBJ1-6, with D maybe TRBD1 (6 bases). CDR3 length: 13 residues. V was shortened by 3 bases and J by 6 bases, with 6 bases between the two germline ends. Germline CDR1 is SGHNT and CDR2 is YENEEA.